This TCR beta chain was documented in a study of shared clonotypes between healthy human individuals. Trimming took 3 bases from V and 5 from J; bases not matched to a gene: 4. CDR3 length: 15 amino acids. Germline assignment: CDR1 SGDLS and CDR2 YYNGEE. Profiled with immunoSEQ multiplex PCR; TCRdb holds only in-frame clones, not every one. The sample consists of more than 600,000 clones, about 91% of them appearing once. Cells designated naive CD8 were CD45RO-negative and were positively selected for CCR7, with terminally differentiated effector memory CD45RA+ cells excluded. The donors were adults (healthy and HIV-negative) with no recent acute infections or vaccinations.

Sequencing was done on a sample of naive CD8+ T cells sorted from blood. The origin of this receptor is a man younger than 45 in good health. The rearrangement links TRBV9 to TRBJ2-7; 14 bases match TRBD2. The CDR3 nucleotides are TGTGCCAGCAGCGCAGGGACTAGCGGGAGTAACGAGCAGTACTTC. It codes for CASSAGTSGSNEQYF.